The 3 T cell receptor beta chains reported below all come from one sample, sequenced in a study of T cell repertoires in cytomegalovirus infection. The antigens of these receptors remain unknown. TCRdb processed the reads anew with MiXCR; each CDR3 protein has one entry. The profile shows about 310,000 distinct CDR3 sequences, around a quarter of them singletons. Specimen: cultured PBMCs, collected from culture after CMV antigen stimulation. These receptors were taken from a human donor in good health (CMV status not recorded). Some clones in this sample may be carry-over from other donors' samples.

The chain combines TRBV27 with TRBJ2-1, with TRBD2 identical over 10 bases. The CDR3 loop spans 17 amino acids. CDR1 MNHEY and CDR2 SMNVEV come from the germline V gene (reference sequence). J gave up 8 bases and V 3 bases, and 13 bases lay outside the gene matches. The CDR3 sequence is CASSFDLRASGSDEQFF. In DNA, the CDR3 is TGTGCCAGCAGTTTCGATCTCCGGGCTAGCGGGAGTGATGAGCAGTTCTTC.

This clonotype turned up a few times. The chain is built from TRBV7-8 and TRBJ2-3; D gene ambiguous. The CDR3 consists of 15 residues. Trimming removed 3 bases from V and 5 bases from J, with 15 bases in between. The germline gives CDR1 SGHVS, CDR2 FQNEAQ. CDR3: CASSLFKGLGDTQYF. CDR3 nucleotide sequence: TGTGCCAGCAGCTTGTTTAAGGGTTTGGGAGATACGCAGTATTTT.

The chain joins TRBV19 to TRBJ1-1; D may be TRBD1 (5 bases). The CDR3 spans 15 residues. V lost 3 bases to trimming and J lost 4 bases, with 15 bases between them. Germline CDR1 is LNHDA and CDR2 is SQIVND (reference sequence). CDR3 residues: CASSILPSGSTEAFF. CDR3 nucleotides: TGTGCCAGTAGTATCCTACCTTCAGGGTCCACTGAAGCTTTCTTT.